The 8 T cell receptor beta chains listed next were all sequenced from one sample in a study of identical twins. A single record per CDR3 protein comes from TCRdb applying MiXCR to the 5' RACE reads. The sample includes around 550,000 distinct CDR3 sequences, 15% of them seen just once. These data are also associated with another study on yellow fever vaccine responses in identical twins.

The sequencing input was CD4+ T cells sorted from blood. These receptor sequences come from a young woman in good health.

The DNA for the CDR3 is TGTGCCAGCAGTTTAGACGGCCTAGCGGGAGGGCCAGGGGAGCAGTTCTTC. This encodes CASSLDGLAGGPGEQFF. This chain links TRBV12-3 or TRBV12-4 with TRBJ2-1, with 12 positions matching TRBD2. The CDR3 sequence is 17 residues long. The trim removed 1 base at V and 10 bases at J, leaving 11 bases unmatched.

This clonotype appeared many times. The V and J genes are TRBV29-1 and TRBJ1-1, with no clear D. The V end was cut by 4 bases, the J end by 11 bases, with 17 bases between. Germline assignment: CDR1 SQVTM and CDR2 ANQGSEA. The CDR3 loop spans 12 amino acids. The CDR3 nucleotides are TGCAGCGTTGGTGATAGGGCCGACGGCGCTTTCTTT. Its protein is CSVGDRADGAFF.

There are a few counts of this clonotype. V is TRBV4-1 and J is TRBJ2-1; D is perhaps TRBD2 (6 bases). The V gene's germline CDR1 is MGHRA and CDR2 YSYEKL. The length of the CDR3 is 16 residues. V dropped 1 base and J dropped 8 bases, with 18 bases sitting between them. DNA of the CDR3: TGCGCCAGCAGCCAAGCCCGGGGGACGGCGTTGGATGAGCAGTTCTTC. Encoded protein: CASSQARGTALDEQFF.

In its sample, this clonotype was seen a few times. The V and J genes are TRBV29-1 and TRBJ2-1; TRBD1 aligns across 8 bases. V trimming: 3 bases; J trimming: 4 bases; junction bases outside the gene matches: 8. Germline loops: CDR1 SQVTM, CDR2 ANQGSEA. This CDR3 comprises 15 residues. The CDR3, as DNA: TGCAGCGTTGATCCCTGGGACAGGAGTTACAATGAGCAGTTCTTC. Its protein product is CSVDPWDRSYNEQFF.

This rearrangement joins TRBV9 to TRBJ1-5; D is undetermined. The germline V gene encodes CDR1 SGDLS and CDR2 YYNGEE. This CDR3 is 14 amino acids long. The V gene lost 0 bases and the J gene lost 9 bases, with 13 bases spanning the gap. CDR3: CASSVGEGSRPQHF. The CDR3 DNA sequence: TGTGCCAGCAGCGTAGGTGAAGGCTCGCGGCCCCAGCATTTT.

This clonotype was found a few times. The chain is built from TRBV29-1 and TRBJ2-5, with D hard to call. Germline assignment: CDR1 SQVTM and CDR2 ANQGSEA. Trimming took 4 bases from V and 4 from J, leaving 10 bases between them. The CDR3 is 12 amino acids. CDR3 protein: CSVAKLGETQYF. As DNA, the CDR3 is TGCAGCGTTGCGAAGCTTGGAGAGACCCAGTACTTC.

This clonotype has more than one count but fewer than ten. This chain connects TRBV12-3 or TRBV12-4 to TRBJ2-3, with 9 bases aligning to TRBD2. This CDR3 comprises 18 residues. After removal of 0 bases from V and 4 bases from J, the junction contained 11 bases not matched to a gene. The CDR3 loop reads CASSLAGLAGGPPDTQYF. The DNA of the CDR3 is TGTGCCAGCAGTTTAGCGGGATTGGCGGGAGGGCCCCCAGATACGCAGTATTTT.

This clonotype came up many times. CDR3 DNA sequence: TGTGCCAGCACCCCGCAGGCAGGCTCACCCCTCCACTTT. Translating it yields CASTPQAGSPLHF. The chain recombines TRBV12-3 or TRBV12-4 with TRBJ1-6, with D hard to call. Trimming took off 7 bases at V and 10 bases at J, with 14 bases between the two ends. The CDR3 totals 13 residues.